The entry below describes one T cell receptor (beta chain). The data stem from a study of blood T cell repertoires in COVID-19. Across the whole study: The analysed material was cDNA or gDNA that came from T cells, B-cell-depleted T cells, or PBMCs.

The repertoire was sequenced with immunoSEQ multiplex PCR; TCRdb's copy has only in-frame clones and lacks some. The profile shows roughly 250,000 clones, 70% to 85% of them singletons. The material sequenced was peripheral blood. This clonotype originated in a middle-aged woman with active or convalescent COVID-19.

DNA for the CDR3: TGCGCCAGCACCCAGGACAGGGGGCATCCCATTGTTCTCAATCAGCCCCAGCATTTT. This codes for CASTQDRGHPIVLNQPQHF. The chain uses TRBV10-1 and TRBJ1-5; 11 bases map to TRBD1. Trimming removed 7 bases from V and 3 bases from J; junction bases left unmatched: 17. The length of the CDR3 is 19 residues. Germline V gives CDR1 WNHNN, CDR2 SYGVQD (reference sequence).